This note documents a single TCR beta chain sequence. This record belongs to a study of radiation and T cells in renal cell carcinoma. Only in-frame clones appear in the TCRdb table, and some are missing; sequencing was by immunoSEQ multiplex PCR. The sample lists 110,000 to 150,000 clones, 70% to 90% occurring once. This CDR3 is built from 15 residues. Trimming cost V 6 bases and J 2 bases; bases outside gene matches: 5. CDR1 is KGHSH and CDR2 is LQKENI in the germline V gene. Time point noted: baseline pretreatment blood. The treatment denotes: 15 Gy SBRT to primary tumor, nephrectomy 4 weeks later. Blood was sampled at baseline, 2 weeks and 4 weeks after SBRT.

The origin of this receptor is a woman aged 45 to 65 with renal cell carcinoma. The V and J genes are TRBV18 and TRBJ2-3; 10 positions agree with TRBD1. The sequences come from blood, collected from a patient whose treatment included radiotherapy and nephrectomy. This CDR3 reads CASSQRQGATDTQYF. The CDR3 DNA is TGTGCCAGCTCCCAGAGACAGGGGGCCACAGATACGCAGTATTTT.